The table lists the clone carrying this TCR beta chain with a few counts. The antigen is not known. Sequenced by immunoSEQ multiplex PCR; TCRdb stores in-frame clones only, minus some. The sample holds tens of thousands of clones, approximately 83% seen once. Patients in the study, people with chemo-refractory metastatic non-small-cell lung cancer, received focal radiation plus ipilimumab CTLA-4 blockade. The data were obtained in a study of radiotherapy plus CTLA-4 blockade in lung cancer. Across the whole study: With roughly 28% of patients having disease control, objective responses were seen in roughly 19%. Findings and caveats of the study: Early blood T cell clone changes and increased post-radiation serum interferon-beta were reportedly the strongest response predictors.

V lost 0 bases to trimming and J lost 3 bases; unmatched junction nucleotides: 9. The CDR3 is made up of 17 amino acids. CDR1 MGHRA and CDR2 YSYEKL come from the germline V gene. This chain joins TRBV4-1 and TRBJ2-7; 9 nucleotides agree with TRBD2. The receptor comes from a human donor with non-small cell lung cancer whose response to radiotherapy plus ipilimumab could not be evaluated. Sequenced here: peripheral blood, sampled from a patient treated with radiotherapy plus ipilimumab. The CDR3, as DNA: TGCGCCAGCAGCCAAGATGAGCTAGCGGGGACTTACTACGAGCAGTACTTC. This codes for CASSQDELAGTYYEQYF.